The sample holds many counts of the clone carrying this T cell receptor beta chain. The antigen remains unidentified. This specimen comes from a study of response to subunit inactivated influenza vaccine. Study observations and caveats: There was a suggestion from the authors that each seasonal influenza vaccination recruits few new T cells.

TCRdb processed the RT-PCR reads anew with MiXCR; each CDR3 protein has one entry. The sample lists 860,000 or so distinct CDR3 sequences; around 21% were seen once. V was cut by 4 bases and J by 1 base, with 10 bases left in between. The CDR3 totals 13 residues. Per the germline V gene, CDR1 is SQVTM and CDR2 is ANQGSEA. The receptor's source is a man aged 45-60 years who received an inactivated influenza vaccine. The sequencing used PBMCs from blood, collected roughly 5 days after vaccination. This sequence joins TRBV29-1 and TRBJ2-5; no clear D. The CDR3 DNA sequence: TGCAGCGTTGTGGGCAGGTTCCAAGAGACCCAGTACTTC. As protein: CSVVGRFQETQYF.